These T cell receptor beta chains were read from a single sample in a study of cytomegalovirus exposure and HLA in healthy donors. TCRdb's copy holds only in-frame clones and misses some; the assay was immunoSEQ multiplex PCR. The table includes some 130,000 clones, 70% to 90% detected once. Sequencing was carried out using PBMCs. All receptors come from a man aged 40-49 years in good health and CMV-seronegative. Both conserved end residues are part of each CDR3. D genes are given only for firm matches. Some rows mark clone size as missing; the rest say once, few, many or name a class of expanded clone.

>TRBV5-1|-|TRBD2|TRBJ2-7
TGCGCCAGCAGCTCCACTAGCGGCTCTTCCTACGAGCAGTACTTC
CASSSTSGSSYEQYF
>TRBV2|-|TRBD2|TRBJ2-7
TGTGCCAGCCGGGGGAGGGACGAGCAGTACTTC
CASRGRDEQYF
>TRBV7-3|-|TRBD2|TRBJ2-2
TGTGCCAGCAGCCCCCTGGCGGGGGTCAAGGCCGGGGAGCTGTTTTTT
CASSPLAGVKAGELFF
>TRBV27|-|TRBD1|TRBJ1-2
TGTGCCAGCAGTTTATCGGGAACAGGGGGTGCTGGCTACACCTTC
CASSLSGTGGAGYTF
>TRBV5-1|-|TRBD1|TRBJ1-2
TGCGCCAGCAGCTTGGGGACAGGGGGTTATGGCTACACCTTC
CASSLGTGGYGYTF
>TRBV5-1|-|TRBD2|TRBJ2-1
TGCGCCAGCAGCTTCGGTCTAGCGGGGGGCAGAACGTACAATGAGCAGTTCTTC
CASSFGLAGGRTYNEQFF
>TRBV7-8|-|-|TRBJ2-7
TGTGCCAGCAGCTTAGGGGGGGACGAGCAGTACTTC
CASSLGGDEQYF
>TRBV19|once|TRBD1|TRBJ1-1
TGTGCCAGTAGTACCGCAGGGGGAGGCACTGAAGCTTTCTTT
CASSTAGGGTEAFF
>TRBV7-2|-|TRBD1|TRBJ2-2
TGTGCCAGCAGCGGGGACAGGGATGCCACCGGGGAGCTGTTTTTT
CASSGDRDATGELFF
>TRBV7-9|once|TRBD2|TRBJ2-1
TGTGCCAGCAGCCAGTTAATGGCGGGAGATACTGAGCAGTTCTTC
CASSQLMAGDTEQFF
>TRBV19|-|TRBD2|TRBJ2-2
TGTGCCAGTAGTATCAGCGGGACTAACACCGGGGAGCTGTTTTTT
CASSISGTNTGELFF
>TRBV5-1|-|TRBD2|TRBJ2-1
TGCGCCAGCAGCTTTCTAGCGGGGGCTCTAAATGAGCAGTTCTTC
CASSFLAGALNEQFF
>TRBV30|-|-|TRBJ2-2
TGTGCCTGGAGTCTAAACACCGGGGAGCTGTTTTTT
CAWSLNTGELFF
>TRBV18|-|-|TRBJ1-5
TGTGCCAGCTCACCACCGGGAAGGGGCAGCAATCGGCCCCAGCATTTT
CASSPPGRGSNRPQHF
>TRBV7-9|few|-|TRBJ2-3
TGTGCCAGCAGCTTAGTACCCAGGACTGTTGGAGATACGCAGTATTTT
CASSLVPRTVGDTQYF
>TRBV4-3|-|TRBD2|TRBJ2-7
TGCGCCAGCAGCCAAGATAGGGGCGGGGGTTCTTACGAGCAGTACTTC
CASSQDRGGGSYEQYF
>TRBV4-1|-|-|TRBJ2-7
TGCGCCAGCAGCCAAGAGTCCCAAGTCGGAGGCTACGAGCAGTACTTC
CASSQESQVGGYEQYF
>TRBV29-1|-|TRBD2|TRBJ2-5
TGCAGCGTTGAGTTGGTCGGTAGCGGGAGACGATGGGGAGAGACCCAGTACTTC
CSVELVGSGRRWGETQYF
>TRBV2|-|-|TRBJ1-5
TGTGCCAGCAGTTCATCGGTGGGCAATCAGCCCCAGCATTTT
CASSSSVGNQPQHF
>TRBV29-1|-|-|TRBJ2-7
TGCAGCGCCTATCTGGGGGGTTCCTACGAGCAGTACTTC
CSAYLGGSYEQYF
>TRBV7-9|-|-|TRBJ1-4
TGTGCCAGCAGCTTAAGATACAGGGATGGAAAACTGTTTTTT
CASSLRYRDGKLFF
>TRBV7-9|few|-|TRBJ2-1
TGTGCCAGCAGGCCCACCCCCGAAGAGGAGCAGTTCTTC
CASRPTPEEEQFF
>TRBV19|-|TRBD1|TRBJ1-5
TGTGCCACCGTTCAGGGGGCAAATCAGCCCCAGCATTTT
CATVQGANQPQHF
>TRBV6-1|-|TRBD2|TRBJ2-3
TGTGCCAGCAGTGAAGCGGGACTAGCGGCCACGCAGTATTTT
CASSEAGLAATQYF
>TRBV12-5|-|-|TRBJ1-5
TGTGCTAGTGGGCGGACACAAACGAATCAGCCCCAGCATTTT
CASGRTQTNQPQHF
>TRBV5-1|-|-|TRBJ2-1
TGCGCCAGCAGCTCGCGGATGAGTGAGCAGTTCTTC
CASSSRMSEQFF
>TRBV19|-|TRBD1|TRBJ2-1
TGTGCCACCAACAAGGGACAGGTCGGGAACAATGAGCAGTTCTTC
CATNKGQVGNNEQFF
>TRBV6-1|-|-|TRBJ1-4
TGTGCCAGCACGGGAAATGAAAAACTGTTTTTT
CASTGNEKLFF
>TRBV4-2|-|TRBD2|TRBJ2-3
TGTGCCAGCAGCCAAATAGCGGGAGCAGGAGATACGCAGTATTTT
CASSQIAGAGDTQYF
>TRBV14|-|TRBD2|TRBJ2-3
TGTGCCAGCAGCCTGTTCCGCGGGAGAGATACGCAGTATTTT
CASSLFRGRDTQYF
>TRBV27|-|-|TRBJ2-7
TGTGCCAGCAGTTACGGGACGGGGGCCTACGAGCAGTACTTC
CASSYGTGAYEQYF
>TRBV15|-|-|TRBJ1-2
TGTGCCACCAGCAGAGAGGGGGCCTTGGGCTACACCTTC
CATSREGALGYTF
>TRBV29-1|-|-|TRBJ2-7
TGCAGCGTTGAAGATCAGCAGGCTAAAGACTACGAGCAGTACTTC
CSVEDQQAKDYEQYF
>TRBV29-1|-|TRBD1|TRBJ2-1
TGCAGCGTTGAAACCGCAGGGGGCTCCTACAATGAGCAGTTCTTC
CSVETAGGSYNEQFF
>TRBV7-3|-|-|TRBJ1-4
TGTGCCAGCAGCGGCAGGGGTGGAAATGAAAAACTGTTTTTT
CASSGRGGNEKLFF
>TRBV7-2|few|TRBD1|TRBJ1-1
TGTGCCAGCAGCTTAGCGCCTCTGGACAGGGGGCTGAACACTGAAGCTTTCTTT
CASSLAPLDRGLNTEAFF
>TRBV5-4|-|TRBD1|TRBJ2-7
TGTGCCAGCAGCTCCGGACAGGGAGAGCAGTACTTC
CASSSGQGEQYF
>TRBV4-3|medium-sized|TRBD2|TRBJ2-3
TGCGCCAGCAGCCAAGTGACCCGGGGACTAGCCCCCGGCACAGATACGCAGTATTTT
CASSQVTRGLAPGTDTQYF
>TRBV4-2|few|-|TRBJ2-2
TGTGCCAGCAGCCCCATGAGCCAACAGGGGAACACCGGGGAGCTGTTTTTT
CASSPMSQQGNTGELFF
>TRBV4-1|-|-|TRBJ1-2
TGCGCCAGCAGCCAAGATGCCGCAGGGGACGATGGCTACACCTTC
CASSQDAAGDDGYTF
>TRBV15|-|-|TRBJ1-1
TGTGCCACCAGCAGGGAGGGGAGTAGGACTTTCTTT
CATSREGSRTFF
>TRBV2|-|TRBD1|TRBJ2-5
TGTGCCAGTATGGGACAGTCCGGGGAGACCCAGTACTTC
CASMGQSGETQYF
>TRBV5-6|once|-|TRBJ2-7
TGTGCCAGCAGCTTGTGGGGGCCGGACAGAACCTACGAGCAGTACTTC
CASSLWGPDRTYEQYF
>TRBV6-4|-|-|TRBJ2-6
TGTGCCAGCAGTGACGTGACATCTGGGGCCAACGTCCTGACTTTC
CASSDVTSGANVLTF
>TRBV12-5|-|-|TRBJ1-5
TGTGCTAGTGGTTTCGCGGGTTCTCAGCCCCAGCATTTT
CASGFAGSQPQHF
>TRBV13|-|-|TRBJ1-4
TGTGCCAGCAGCTTATTCGGACAGTCTAATGAAAAACTGTTTTTT
CASSLFGQSNEKLFF
>TRBV10-3|once|TRBD1|TRBJ1-2
TGTGCCGCACAGGGGTCGGGCTATGGCTACACCTTC
CAAQGSGYGYTF
>TRBV5-1|-|-|TRBJ2-5
TGCGCCAGCAGCTCCCAGGGGATCCAAGAGACCCAGTACTTC
CASSSQGIQETQYF
>TRBV5-1|-|-|TRBJ1-4
TGCGCCAGCAGCTTTGCCAGGGACACCATTAATGAAAAACTGTTTTTT
CASSFARDTINEKLFF
>TRBV7-8|-|-|TRBJ2-7
TGTGCCAGCAGCTTAGCGTTACAGGGTGGCTACGAGCAGTACTTC
CASSLALQGGYEQYF
>TRBV30|-|TRBD2|TRBJ2-7
TGTGCCTGGAGTCGGCGGGAGGGCCCCTACGAGCAGTACTTC
CAWSRREGPYEQYF
>TRBV6-5|-|TRBD1|TRBJ1-1
TGTGCCAGCAGTTACGCCCTGGGACAGGACACTGAAGCTTTCTTT
CASSYALGQDTEAFF
>TRBV9|once|-|TRBJ2-7
TGTGCCAGCAGCGTTGGGAGTGATCCACACTCCTACGAGCAGTACTTC
CASSVGSDPHSYEQYF